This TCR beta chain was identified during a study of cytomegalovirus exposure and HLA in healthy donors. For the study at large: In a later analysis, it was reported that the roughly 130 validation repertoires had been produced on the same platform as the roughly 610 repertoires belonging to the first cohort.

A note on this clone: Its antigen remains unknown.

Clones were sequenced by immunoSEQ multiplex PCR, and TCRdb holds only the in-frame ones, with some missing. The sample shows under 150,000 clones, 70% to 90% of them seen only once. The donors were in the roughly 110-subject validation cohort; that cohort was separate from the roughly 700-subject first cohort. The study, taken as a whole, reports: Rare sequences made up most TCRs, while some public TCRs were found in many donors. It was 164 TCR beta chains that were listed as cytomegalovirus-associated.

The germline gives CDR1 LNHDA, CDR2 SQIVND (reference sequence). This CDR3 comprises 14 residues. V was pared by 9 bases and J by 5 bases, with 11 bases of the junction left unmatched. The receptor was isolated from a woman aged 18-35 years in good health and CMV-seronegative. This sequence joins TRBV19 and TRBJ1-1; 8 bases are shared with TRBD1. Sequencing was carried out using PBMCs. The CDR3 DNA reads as TGTGCCAGCCTCTCAGGGGGCGGATGGACTGAAGCTTTCTTT. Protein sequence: CASLSGGGWTEAFF.